These T cell receptor beta chains were read from a single sample in a study of OX40 agonist ivuxolimab in advanced cancers. The repertoire was sequenced with immunoSEQ multiplex PCR; TCRdb's copy has only in-frame clones and lacks some. The repertoire has 80,000 to 100,000 clones, roughly 85% of them found once; the top ten carry approximately 0.54%. Sequences were derived from CD4+ or CD8+ T cells sorted from blood, sampled in a trial of the OX40 agonist ivuxolimab. These receptors originate from an adult with an advanced solid tumor such as melanoma, head and neck, liver or kidney cancer. The CDR3 runs from the conserved cysteine through the conserved F or W. The D gene is left open where the match is weak. Size values are once, few and many counts, or a class for expanded clones, and some rows have none.

V	J	size	D	CDR3	DNA
TRBV18	TRBJ1-1	.	TRBD1	CASSPGTGYMNTKAFF	TGTGCCAGCTCCCCCGGGACAGGGTATATGAACACTAAAGCTTTCTTT
TRBV10-3	TRBJ1-1	.	.	CASTTRRQINLAFF	TGTGCCAGCACAACACGCCGGCAGATAAATTTAGCTTTCTTT
TRBV5-4	TRBJ1-3	once	.	CASSPDGAYSGNTIYF	TGTGCCAGCAGTCCAGACGGGGCTTACTCTGGAAACACCATATATTTT
TRBV6-1	TRBJ1-1	.	.	CASSVYGLEAFF	TGTGCCAGCAGTGTATATGGGTTAGAAGCTTTCTTT
TRBV7-6	TRBJ1-5	.	.	CASSLLGDQPQHF	TGTGCCAGCAGCTTATTGGGGGATCAGCCCCAGCATTTT
TRBV5-1	TRBJ1-2	.	.	CASSLEKEGYGYTF	TGCGCCAGCAGCTTGGAAAAGGAGGGGTATGGCTACACCTTC
TRBV5-1	TRBJ2-5	.	.	CASSLVSSGYQETQYF	TGCGCCAGCAGCTTGGTTTCGTCAGGCTACCAAGAGACCCAGTACTTC
TRBV7-3	TRBJ2-1	.	.	CASSAGPRESAEQFF	TGTGCCAGCAGCGCAGGCCCCAGGGAATCGGCTGAGCAGTTCTTC
TRBV5-1	TRBJ2-2	.	.	CASSLRLGGGELFF	TGCGCCAGCAGCCTAAGACTAGGGGGCGGGGAGCTGTTTTTT
TRBV5-1	TRBJ1-1	.	.	CASSRLPDYNTEAFF	TGCGCCAGCAGCCGCTTGCCAGACTATAACACTGAAGCTTTCTTT
TRBV6-1	TRBJ2-1	.	.	CASSEAGVQGGTRNEQFF	TGTGCCAGCAGTGAAGCGGGAGTACAGGGAGGGACACGGAATGAGCAGTTCTTC
TRBV5-1	TRBJ2-7	few	.	CASGSRLSGGALEQYF	TGCGCCAGCGGATCTCGACTAAGTGGGGGGGCTTTGGAGCAGTACTTC
TRBV6-4	TRBJ1-5	.	TRBD1	CASSPGTAEGQPQHF	TGTGCCAGCAGTCCCGGGACAGCTGAGGGTCAGCCCCAGCATTTT
TRBV5-6	TRBJ1-1	.	.	CASSLDRRLMNTEAFF	TGTGCCAGCAGCTTGGACAGGCGACTAATGAACACTGAAGCTTTCTTT
TRBV5-1	TRBJ1-2	.	.	CASSLEVAMADGYTF	TGCGCCAGCAGCTTGGAGGTGGCGATGGCCGATGGCTACACCTTC
TRBV10-3	TRBJ2-3	.	TRBD2	CAISQGLATSTDTQYF	TGTGCCATCAGTCAGGGACTAGCGACTAGCACAGATACGCAGTATTTT
TRBV5-1	TRBJ2-3	.	.	CASSLGLGDTDTQYF	TGCGCCAGCAGCTTGGGGTTGGGGGACACAGATACGCAGTATTTT
TRBV29-1	TRBJ2-4	once	TRBD1	CSVEEGQGDIQYF	TGCAGCGTTGAAGAGGGACAGGGGGACATTCAGTACTTC
TRBV5-5	TRBJ1-5	.	.	CASSDAPMSQPQHF	TGTGCCAGCAGTGATGCCCCCATGAGTCAGCCCCAGCATTTT
TRBV9	TRBJ1-3	.	.	CASSVAAPSSGNTIYF	TGTGCCAGCAGCGTAGCTGCCCCGAGCTCTGGAAACACCATATATTTT
TRBV6-1	TRBJ2-1	.	TRBD2	CASSDTSGGPYNEQFF	TGTGCCAGCAGTGACACGAGCGGGGGGCCCTACAATGAGCAGTTCTTC
TRBV10-3	TRBJ1-1	.	.	CATLLNTEAFF	TGTGCCACTTTACTGAACACTGAAGCTTTCTTT
TRBV11-2	TRBJ2-2	.	TRBD2	CASSLGRPAGKTGELFF	TGTGCCAGCAGCTTAGGGCGTCCAGCGGGAAAGACCGGGGAGCTGTTTTTT
TRBV11-3	TRBJ2-7	.	TRBD1	CASSLARGTASYEQYF	TGTGCCAGCAGCTTAGCCCGAGGGACAGCGTCCTACGAGCAGTACTTC
TRBV7-6	TRBJ2-3	few	.	CASSLAPAGAGTDTQYF	TGTGCCAGCAGCTTAGCCCCCGCGGGGGCCGGCACAGATACGCAGTATTTT
TRBV19	TRBJ1-4	.	TRBD1	CASSSPGTALNEKLFF	TGTGCCAGTAGTAGTCCCGGGACAGCCTTGAATGAAAAACTGTTTTTT
TRBV6-6	TRBJ1-2	.	.	CASRGPGLNYGYTF	TGTGCCAGCAGGGGTCCGGGACTGAATTATGGCTACACCTTC
TRBV27	TRBJ1-6	few	.	CASSDRSNSPLHF	TGTGCCAGCTCCGACAGGAGTAATTCACCCCTCCACTTT
TRBV5-1	TRBJ2-4	.	.	CASSQGMRNIQYF	TGCGCCAGCAGTCAAGGGATGAGGAACATTCAGTACTTC
TRBV10-2	TRBJ2-1	.	.	CASSGFLTILYNEQFF	TGCGCCAGCAGTGGGTTCCTGACAATCCTCTACAATGAGCAGTTCTTC
TRBV5-4	TRBJ2-3	once	.	CASSASDTQYF	TGTGCCAGCAGCGCTTCAGATACGCAGTATTTT
TRBV6-6	TRBJ2-1	.	.	CASSQSTSGGTGFF	TGTGCCAGCAGTCAATCAACTAGTGGGGGGACCGGGTTCTTC
TRBV6-1	TRBJ2-2	.	.	CATPGENTGELFF	TGTGCCACACCCGGAGAGAACACCGGGGAGCTGTTTTTT
TRBV10-3	TRBJ2-7	.	.	CAIRDPGLRKHEQYF	TGTGCCATCAGAGATCCGGGACTCAGGAAGCACGAGCAGTACTTC
TRBV6-5	TRBJ2-3	.	.	CASSYRGTADTQYF	TGTGCCAGCAGTTACCGGGGGACAGCAGATACGCAGTATTTT
TRBV5-5	TRBJ2-7	.	.	CASSLAGLRLGTIDYEQYF	TGTGCCAGCAGCTTGGCGGGCCTTAGGTTGGGGACAATTGACTACGAGCAGTACTTC
TRBV20-1	TRBJ2-3	.	.	CSATRVDTQYF	TGCAGTGCAACGCGGGTGGATACGCAGTATTTT
TRBV2	TRBJ2-3	.	TRBD2	CASSQEGLVGGGEHF	TGTGCCAGCAGTCAAGAGGGACTAGTGGGGGGCGGGGAGCATTTT
TRBV6-1	TRBJ1-5	.	.	CASSGMTRGSNQPQHF	TGTGCCAGCAGTGGTATGACTAGGGGTAGCAATCAGCCCCAGCATTTT
TRBV10-2	TRBJ1-2	.	.	CASSDPARGYTF	TGCGCCAGCAGTGACCCCGCTCGTGGCTACACCTTC
TRBV5-1	TRBJ1-2	.	.	CASSLGGPGVGGYTF	TGCGCCAGCAGCTTGGGGGGTCCAGGGGTCGGAGGCTACACCTTC
TRBV11-2	TRBJ2-5	.	.	CASSISGVAKTQYF	TGTGCCAGCAGCATTTCAGGGGTGGCAAAGACCCAGTACTTC